These 27 T cell receptor beta chains originate from one sample sequenced in a study of T-cell reconstitution after alpha-beta-depleted transplantation in children. A library of TCRbeta sequences, prepared with unique molecular identifiers, was generated. From the PCR reads, TCRdb called clonotypes with MiXCR, one entry per CDR3 protein. The top ten hold 3.5% to 4.5% of the sample, which has about 350,000 distinct CDR3 sequences, about an eighth seen once. Source: PBMCs, taken from the stem cell graft. These receptors all stem from a human donor who donated a stem cell graft to a child with Fanconi anemia.

The V gene is TRBV28, the J gene TRBJ1-5; D call uncertain. Trimming removed 3 bases at V and 2 bases at J, with 8 bases between. Germline V gives CDR1 MDHEN, CDR2 SYDVKM. This CDR3 spans 14 amino acids. The CDR3 coding sequence is TGTGCCAGCAGTTTGGTCGTTGGCAATCAGCCCCAGCATTTT. Amino acids: CASSLVVGNQPQHF.

This clonotype was observed at least ten times. J is TRBJ2-6 and V is TRBV28; 8 nucleotides match TRBD1. Germline CDR1 and CDR2: MDHEN and SYDVKM. The CDR3 runs to 16 residues. V was pared by 3 bases and J by 2 bases, with 3 bases of the junction left unmatched. Written as DNA, the CDR3 is TGTGCCAGCAGTTTCCAGGGGGCTGCTGGGGCCAACGTCCTGACTTTC. Residues: CASSFQGAAGANVLTF.

This clonotype was counted many times. The chain combines TRBV12-3 or TRBV12-4 with TRBJ1-3; D might be TRBD1 (6 bases). Trimming removed 6 bases from V and 3 bases from J, with 12 bases in between. CDR3 size: 14 residues. This chain's CDR3 is CASSATGRGNTIYF. CDR3 bases: TGTGCCAGCAGCGCGACAGGCCGTGGAAACACCATATATTTT.

V is TRBV4-3 and J is TRBJ1-1; D gene ambiguous. CDR3 size: 14 residues. Trimming left V 0 bases short and J 7 bases short, with 12 bases between. The germline V gene encodes CDR1 LGHNA and CDR2 YSLEER. The CDR3, as DNA: TGCGCCAGCAGCCAAGATAGTGCAGAAATTGAAGCTTTCTTT. Translation gives CASSQDSAEIEAFF.

In its sample, this clonotype was seen a few times. The V and J genes are TRBV7-3 and TRBJ2-7; a possible D gene is TRBD2 (5 bases). The germline gives CDR1 SGHTA, CDR2 FQGTGA. The CDR3 covers 15 residues. The ends were cut back, 1 base at V and 2 bases at J, with 12 bases in the middle. CDR3 in amino acids: CASSLRRLGPYEQYF. The CDR3 region has the DNA TGTGCCAGCAGCTTAAGGAGGTTAGGCCCCTACGAGCAGTACTTC.

This clonotype was counted only a few times. The chain joins TRBV9 to TRBJ2-1; 12 bases are shared with TRBD2. The CDR3 sequence is 19 residues long. The V gene's germline CDR1 is SGDLS and CDR2 YYNGEE. The J segment lost 0 bases and the V segment lost 4 bases, leaving 11 bases of the junction unmatched. The CDR3 nucleotides read TGTGCCAGCAGCCTCCGGGGACTAGCGGGTCAGAGCTCCTACAATGAGCAGTTCTTC. This codes for CASSLRGLAGQSSYNEQFF.

The rearrangement uses TRBV5-1 and TRBJ2-3; 12 bases match TRBD2. The junction had 3 bases not matched to a gene; V was cut back by 0 bases and J by 4 bases. This CDR3 has 16 residues. Germline V gene lookup returns CDR1 SGHRS and CDR2 YFSETQ. CDR3: CASSLGTSGVSDTQYF. The CDR3 DNA reads as TGCGCCAGCAGCTTGGGGACTAGCGGGGTATCAGATACGCAGTATTTT.

This clonotype was detected ten times or more. The chain links TRBV6-1 to TRBJ1-3; D unresolved. Per germline, CDR1 MNHNS and CDR2 SASEGT. The CDR3 spans 15 residues. Trimming removed 5 bases from V and 4 bases from J, with 15 bases in between. In nucleotides, the CDR3 is TGTGCCAGCAGTCCCCTCCCAACGAGGGGAAACACCATATATTTT. It yields the protein CASSPLPTRGNTIYF.

V gene TRBV5-6 combines with J gene TRBJ1-1; no definite D call. Trimming left V 4 bases short and J 6 bases short, with 19 bases between. Germline V CDR1 and CDR2: SGHDT, YYEEEE. CDR3 length equals 15 residues. CDR3 coding DNA: TGTGCCAGCAGCCCCGAATTCGGCCTTGCCTCTGAAGCTTTCTTT. Its protein product is CASSPEFGLASEAFF.

This clonotype was seen ten or more times. V is TRBV20-1 and J is TRBJ2-7; the match to TRBD2 covers 8 bases. J was trimmed by 0 bases and V by 4 bases; bases with no gene match: 17. CDR3 size: 18 residues. Germline-derived CDR1 and CDR2 are DFQATT and SNEGSKA (reference sequence). The CDR3 DNA reads TGCAGTGCTACTACGACAGGAGGCACAGCGGGGGTCTCCTACGAGCAGTACTTC. Translating gives CSATTTGGTAGVSYEQYF.

This clonotype was counted many times. This chain links TRBV20-1 with TRBJ2-2; possibly TRBD2 for D (7 bases). The CDR3 is 15 amino acids. V lost 6 bases, J lost 4 bases, and 18 bases lay in between. Germline V CDR1 and CDR2: DFQATT, SNEGSKA (reference sequence). CDR3 residues: CSAGEGGRITGELFF. The CDR3 nucleotides are TGCAGTGCCGGGGAGGGGGGCCGGATCACCGGGGAGCTGTTTTTT.

CDR3 region: CASSLGGSSGGAQETQYF. The CDR3 DNA reads TGTGCCAGCAGCTTAGGGGGGTCTAGCGGGGGGGCGCAAGAGACCCAGTACTTC. V gene TRBV7-8 combines with J gene TRBJ2-5, with 12 bases identical to TRBD2. J gave up 2 bases and V 1 base, and 8 bases lay outside the gene matches. CDR1 and CDR2 (germline): SGHVS, FQNEAQ. This CDR3 is 18 amino acids long.

The rearrangement links TRBV18 to TRBJ2-7; TRBD1 is a possible D gene (6 bases). The CDR3 length is 14 residues. The V end lost 0 bases, the J end lost 5 bases, and 11 bases lay between the germline ends. Per germline, CDR1 KGHSH and CDR2 LQKENI. The DNA for the CDR3 is TGTGCCAGCTCACCACCGACAGGAGGCCACGAGCAGTACTTC. Translating gives CASSPPTGGHEQYF.

This clonotype has ten or more counts. J is TRBJ2-1 and V is TRBV5-1; D is undetermined. Germline CDR1 is SGHRS and CDR2 is YFSETQ. V lost 1 base and J 0 bases, leaving 11 bases between the germline ends. This CDR3 region has 16 residues. The CDR3 DNA follows: TGCGCCAGCAGCTTGACCGGATTCACCTCCTACAATGAGCAGTTCTTC. It codes for CASSLTGFTSYNEQFF.

This chain connects TRBV2 to TRBJ1-2, with unresolved D. In germline, CDR1 is SNHLY, CDR2 FYNNEI. There are 11 residues in the CDR3. The V end lost 8 bases, the J end lost 4 bases, and 8 bases lay between the germline ends. The CDR3 reads CASQFSYGYTF. In DNA form, the CDR3 reads TGTGCCAGCCAATTCAGCTATGGCTACACCTTC.

The chain couples TRBV12-3 or TRBV12-4 to TRBJ2-1; 7 bases match TRBD2. This CDR3 has 16 residues. Trimming removed 3 bases from V and 1 base from J; junction bases left unmatched: 6. The CDR3 is CASSLARGRSYNEQFF. The CDR3 DNA sequence: TGTGCCAGCAGTTTGGCGCGGGGGAGGTCCTACAATGAGCAGTTCTTC.

The chain carries TRBV11-3 and TRBJ2-1, with unresolved D. The germline V gene encodes CDR1 SGHNT and CDR2 YENEEA. The CDR3 length is 15 residues. The V end was cut by 3 bases, the J end by 1 base, with 10 bases between. The CDR3 loop is CASSLRHQSYNEQFF. CDR3 nucleotides: TGTGCCAGCAGCTTGCGACATCAATCCTACAATGAGCAGTTCTTC.

In this sample, this clonotype turned up many times. V usage is TRBV7-6 and J usage is TRBJ2-2; no definite D call. V gave up 6 bases and J gave up 2 bases, with 10 bases separating them. CDR3 length: 14 residues. Germline values: CDR1 SGHVS, CDR2 FNYEAQ. CDR3 in amino acids: CASSLSGNTGELFF. The CDR3 nucleotides are TGTGCCAGCAGTCTCTCCGGCAACACCGGGGAGCTGTTTTTT.

The chain has TRBV10-3 and TRBJ2-3; D call uncertain. Germline assignment: CDR1 ENHRY and CDR2 SYGVKD. The CDR3 consists of 12 residues. Trimming removed 5 bases at V and 5 bases at J, with 8 bases between. The CDR3 reads CAISTMIDTQYF. The CDR3 bases are TGTGCCATCAGTACTATGATAGATACGCAGTATTTT.

V usage is TRBV5-1 and J usage is TRBJ1-2; D is undetermined. Germline CDR1 is SGHRS and CDR2 is YFSETQ. The CDR3 totals 16 residues. Trimming removed 0 bases at V and 6 bases at J, with 18 bases between. The CDR3 spells CASSLAGRQIVDGYTF. The CDR3 region has the DNA TGCGCCAGCAGCTTGGCCGGTCGGCAGATTGTGGATGGCTACACCTTC.

This clonotype was observed a handful of times. This chain joins TRBV5-5 and TRBJ2-5; maybe TRBD1 (5 bases). Trimming took off 4 bases at V and 5 bases at J, with 24 bases between the two ends. The germline gives CDR1 SGHKS, CDR2 YYEKEE (reference sequence). The CDR3 consists of 17 residues. CDR3: CASSRYSGKGSGETQYF. CDR3 DNA sequence: TGTGCCAGCAGCCGCTATAGTGGGAAGGGGTCCGGGGAGACCCAGTACTTC.

Many counts were recorded for this clonotype. CDR3 loop: CASSLTGSSSYEQYF. The DNA of the CDR3 is TGTGCCAGCAGCTTGACAGGGTCTAGCTCCTACGAGCAGTACTTC. This chain links TRBV16 with TRBJ2-7; the match to TRBD1 covers 7 bases. The CDR3 loop spans 15 amino acids. Losses at the gene ends were 5 bases for V and 0 bases for J; bases not matched to a gene: 7. Germline V gene lookup returns CDR1 KGHSY and CDR2 FQNENV.

The sample holds many counts of this clonotype. The chain recombines TRBV5-5 with TRBJ2-5; TRBD1 aligns across 7 bases. This CDR3 contains 14 residues. The germline V gene encodes CDR1 SGHKS and CDR2 YYEKEE (reference sequence). The V and J ends lost 4 bases and 5 bases, in that order; junction bases with no gene match: 8. CDR3 region: CASSALQGPETQYF. The CDR3 region has the DNA TGTGCCAGCAGCGCGCTACAGGGGCCGGAGACCCAGTACTTC. Combining the CDR3 with reference TRBV5-5 and TRBJ2-5 gives the whole variable domain DAGVTQSPTHLIKTRGQQVTLRCSPISGHKSVSWYQQVLGQGPQFIFQYYEKEERGRGNFPDRFSARQFPNYSSELNVNALLLGDSALYLCASSALQGPETQYFGPGTRLLVL.

The chain links TRBV18 to TRBJ1-1, with D unclear. The CDR3 length is 15 residues. Trimming took 4 bases from V and 2 from J, leaving 14 bases between them. Per the germline V gene, CDR1 is KGHSH and CDR2 is LQKENI. CDR3 DNA sequence: TGTGCCAGCTCACGGCTCGCCGATGGAAACACTGAAGCTTTCTTT. Translation gives CASSRLADGNTEAFF.

This clonotype showed up just a few times. This chain connects TRBV5-1 to TRBJ1-5, with 8 positions matching TRBD1. V was pared by 1 base and J by 5 bases, with 5 bases of the junction left unmatched. Germline loops: CDR1 SGHRS, CDR2 YFSETQ. This CDR3 has 15 residues. CDR3 in DNA: TGCGCCAGCAGCTTGAACAGGGGGAAAGATCAGCCCCAGCATTTT. It codes for CASSLNRGKDQPQHF.

This clonotype was seen more than once but under ten times. The chain couples TRBV7-9 to TRBJ2-3; the D gene is possibly TRBD2 (6 bases). The CDR3 totals 16 residues. The V gene's germline CDR1 is SEHNR and CDR2 FQNEAQ (reference sequence). The V end was cut by 4 bases, the J end by 0 bases, with 14 bases between. The CDR3 spells CASSSTSSTSTDTQYF. CDR3 nucleotide sequence: TGTGCCAGCAGCTCTACTAGCAGTACTAGCACAGATACGCAGTATTTT.

This clonotype has ten or more counts. The chain links TRBV6-5 to TRBJ2-1; D perhaps matches TRBD1 (6 bases). V lost 5 bases and J lost 5, with 10 bases in between. Germline V gene data show CDR1 as MNHEY and CDR2 as SVGAGI. The CDR3 consists of 13 residues. The CDR3 loop reads CASSPDRNNEQFF. CDR3 DNA sequence: TGTGCCAGCAGTCCCGACAGGAACAATGAGCAGTTCTTC.